These 17 T cell receptor beta chains came from one sample sequenced in a study of blood T cell repertoires in COVID-19. Repertoires were generated with immunoSEQ multiplex PCR, while TCRdb's copy carries only in-frame clones and drops some. The repertoire has 200,000 to 300,000 clones, around 85% of them found once; the top ten carry about 9.6%. The sample comprised peripheral blood. The receptors derive from a man at least 80 years old with acute or convalescent COVID-19.

This clone was seen only a few times. V gene TRBV29-1 combines with J gene TRBJ1-2; 8 nucleotides align to TRBD1. With 7 bases clipped from V and 3 bases from J, the junction kept 7 bases outside the gene matches. Germline V gives CDR1 SQVTM, CDR2 ANQGSEA. The CDR3 has 13 residues. The DNA of the CDR3 is TGCAGCGGAACGGACAGGGCTGACTATGGCTACACCTTC. It yields the protein CSGTDRADYGYTF.

The rearrangement joins TRBV5-4 to TRBJ1-1; tentative D call: TRBD1 (5 bases). With 3 bases removed from V and 11 bases from J, the gap between germline ends came to 14 bases. This CDR3 contains 12 residues. Germline lookup yields CDR1 SGHNT and CDR2 YYREEE (reference sequence). CDR3 DNA sequence: TGTGCCAGCAGCTCCGACAGCCGGCGGGCTTTCTTT. Residues: CASSSDSRRAFF. Full variable domain (remainder filled in from reference TRBV5-4 and TRBJ1-1): ETGVTQSPTHLIKTRGQQVTLRCSSQSGHNTVSWYQQALGQGPQFIFQYYREEENGRGNFPPRFSGLQFPNYSSELNVNALELDDSALYLCASSSDSRRAFFGQGTRLTVV.

The chain joins TRBV6-2 or TRBV6-3 to TRBJ2-3; TRBD2 matches 11 bases. Germline V gene data show CDR1 as MNHEY and CDR2 as SVGEGT. J lost 1 base, V lost 6 bases, and 3 bases had no gene match. The CDR3 is made up of 15 amino acids. The CDR3 region has the DNA TGTGCCAGCAGCCTACTAGCGGGGGGCACAGATACGCAGTATTTT. This translates into CASSLLAGGTDTQYF.

The rearrangement joins TRBV28 to TRBJ1-2, with D possibly matching TRBD1 (5 bases). The CDR3 covers 14 residues. Trimming took off 4 bases at V and 0 bases at J, with 9 bases between the two ends. Germline values: CDR1 MDHEN, CDR2 SYDVKM. The CDR3 nucleotides read TGTGCCAGCAGTTCGGGCAGGGCTAACTATGGCTACACCTTC. Amino acids: CASSSGRANYGYTF.

The V call is TRBV19, the J call TRBJ2-3; 16 nucleotides match TRBD2. Unmatched junction bases numbered 3, after V lost 5 bases and J lost 7 bases. This CDR3 has 15 residues. Germline assignment: CDR1 LNHDA and CDR2 SQIVND (reference sequence). CDR3 sequence (DNA): TGTGCCAGTAGTGGGACTAGCGGGGGGGCAAATACGCAGTATTTT. Translating gives CASSGTSGGANTQYF.

This chain links TRBV3-1 (or the pseudogene TRBV3-2) with TRBJ2-5; weak D call: TRBD2 (5 bases). The CDR3 spans 15 residues. V was trimmed by 7 bases and J by 0 bases, leaving 15 bases between them. Germline-derived CDR1 and CDR2 are LGHDT and YNNKEL (reference sequence). The CDR3 here is CASIQAGGYQETQYF. DNA for the CDR3: TGTGCCAGCATCCAGGCGGGCGGGTACCAAGAGACCCAGTACTTC.

This clone was seen a handful of times. The J gene is TRBJ1-4, the V gene TRBV27; no clear D. The germline CDR1 and CDR2 sequences are MNHEY and SMNVEV (reference sequence). The CDR3 runs 15 residues. The ends were cut back, 2 bases at V and 8 bases at J, with 15 bases in the middle. The CDR3 sequence: CASSLEGREREKLFF. The CDR3 DNA reads TGTGCCAGCAGTTTAGAGGGTCGGGAAAGGGAAAAACTGTTTTTT.

This clone appeared a few times. The chain joins TRBV24-1 to TRBJ2-1; 7 nucleotides line up with TRBD1. The CDR3 consists of 18 residues. CDR1 and CDR2 from the germline V gene are KGHDR and SFDVKD. J gave up 4 bases and V 3 bases, and 14 bases lay outside the gene matches. DNA of the CDR3: TGTGCCACCAGTGATACCGGACAGGAAAAAACCCCTTACAATGAGCAGTTCTTC. The encoded protein is CATSDTGQEKTPYNEQFF.

The genes are TRBV6-6 and TRBJ1-4; tentatively, D is TRBD1 (6 bases). CDR3 length equals 14 residues. The V and J ends lost 11 bases and 8 bases respectively, with 21 bases between them. Per germline, CDR1 MNHNY and CDR2 SVGAGI (reference sequence). The CDR3 nucleotides are TGTGCCGTTAAAGATGGGGGCGCGTACGAAAAACTGTTTTTT. This codes for CAVKDGGAYEKLFF.

The chain is built from TRBV3-1 (or the pseudogene TRBV3-2) and TRBJ1-4, with D perhaps matching TRBD1 (5 bases). V lost 4 bases and J lost 7, with 22 bases in between. Germline V gene data show CDR1 as LGHDT and CDR2 as YNNKEL (reference sequence). This CDR3 has 17 residues. CDR3 sequence reads: CASSPPNPLRGGEKLFF. The CDR3 DNA reads TGTGCCAGCAGCCCTCCCAATCCACTTAGGGGAGGTGAAAAACTGTTTTTT.

A few counts support this clone. The chain is built from TRBV6-2 or TRBV6-3 and TRBJ2-7, with 7 positions matching TRBD2. Germline V CDR1 and CDR2: MNHEY, SVGEGT. V gave up 7 bases and J gave up 7 bases; unmatched junction bases: 13. The CDR3 has 14 amino acids. DNA for the CDR3: TGTGCCAGCACCCCAGCGGGACCCTACGGGGAGCAGTACTTC. Encoded protein: CASTPAGPYGEQYF.

CDR3 sequence (DNA): TGTGCCAGCAGGGCAGGGGGCGGGCAAGAGACCCAGTACTTC. It encodes CASRAGGGQETQYF. The genes are TRBV6-5 and TRBJ2-5; 8 bases agree with TRBD1. The CDR3 extends over 14 amino acids. Germline V CDR1 and CDR2: MNHEY, SVGAGI. The junction had 5 bases not matched to a gene; V was cut back by 6 bases and J by 2 bases.

The gene calls are TRBV5-1 and TRBJ1-2; possible D gene TRBD1, 5 bases. The CDR3 has 14 residues. In germline, CDR1 is SGHRS, CDR2 YFSETQ. With 0 bases removed from V and 5 bases from J, the gap between germline ends came to 11 bases. CDR3 bases: TGCGCCAGCAGCTTGGGGGGCAAGCTTTATGGCTACACCTTC. This sequence encodes CASSLGGKLYGYTF.

There are a few counts of this clone. This rearrangement joins TRBV5-1 to TRBJ2-2; D gene uncertain. The germline V gene encodes CDR1 SGHRS and CDR2 YFSETQ. With 0 bases removed from V and 0 bases from J, the gap between germline ends came to 6 bases. CDR3 length: 15 amino acids. CDR3 region: CASSLAPPNTGELFF. CDR3 in DNA: TGCGCCAGCAGCTTGGCCCCTCCGAACACCGGGGAGCTGTTTTTT.

This clone was observed a handful of times. The genes are TRBV30 and TRBJ1-3; 7 bases agree with TRBD1. The germline CDR1 and CDR2 sequences are GTSNPN and SVGIG (reference sequence). The V and J ends lost 8 bases and 10 bases, in that order; junction bases with no gene match: 17. The CDR3 runs to 14 residues. The CDR3 region has the DNA TGTGCCAGCTACCGGGGGACAGTATCCTCGACCATATATTTT. Its translation is CASYRGTVSSTIYF.

The chain combines TRBV28 with TRBJ1-2; D is unresolved. V lost 5 bases and J 4 bases, leaving 17 bases between the germline ends. Germline V gene lookup returns CDR1 MDHEN and CDR2 SYDVKM. The CDR3 length is 15 residues. CDR3 amino acids: CASSRTGPTVYGYTF. CDR3 coding DNA: TGTGCCAGCAGTCGAACGGGTCCAACGGTCTATGGCTACACCTTC.

The genes are TRBV13 and TRBJ2-1; 10 positions agree with TRBD1. In germline, CDR1 is PRHDT, CDR2 FYEKMQ (reference sequence). The CDR3 has 15 amino acids. V was pared by 3 bases and J by 5 bases, with 4 bases of the junction left unmatched. CDR3 amino acids: CASSLGQGRHNEQFF. The CDR3, as DNA: TGTGCCAGCAGCTTGGGACAGGGGAGGCACAATGAGCAGTTCTTC. Variable domain in full (rest from reference TRBV13 and TRBJ2-1): AAGVIQSPRHLIKEKRETATLKCYPIPRHDTVYWYQQGPGQDPQFLISFYEKMQSDKGSIPDRFSAQQFSDYHSELNMSSLELGDSALYFCASSLGQGRHNEQFFGPGTRLTVL.